This TCR beta chain was sequenced in a study of blood T cell repertoires in COVID-19. The overall study: The United States, Italy and Spain were the sources of the acute and convalescent COVID-19 samples. PBMCs, B-cell-depleted T cells, or T cells provided the cDNA or gDNA that made up the material.

Trimming left V 7 bases short and J 0 bases short, with 10 bases between. This CDR3 is built from 13 residues. Original processing notes: Amplification from reference gene primers served as the basis for estimated nucleated cell counts. Sequencing used immunoSEQ multiplex PCR; TCRdb keeps in-frame clones, though not all of them. V and J calls and clone size are those listed in that table; D and trimming were worked out from the DNA. The sample has 130,000 or so clones, roughly 77% seen once. Sequenced sample: peripheral blood. This chain connects TRBV12-3 or TRBV12-4 to TRBJ2-7; possibly TRBD2 for D (6 bases). The sequence was obtained from a woman in her sixties or seventies with COVID-19, enrolled during active disease. As DNA, the CDR3 is TGTGCCAGCAATGCGGGGCGCTCCTACGAGCAGTACTTC. The encoded protein is CASNAGRSYEQYF.